Below, one TCR beta chain is given with its context. Its specificity is not known. On the basis of clinical symptoms, serum thyroxine and TRAb, thyroid ultrasound and orbital computed tomography, diagnoses were made. V gave up 6 bases and J gave up 3 bases; unmatched junction bases: 15. The CDR3 has 17 amino acids. Germline values: CDR1 ENHRY, CDR2 SYGVKD. This specimen belongs to a study of T cells in Graves' hyperthyroidism and ophthalmopathy. Study-wide results and limits: Most clonotypes that expanded in the thyroid above 0.001 also showed up in blood. Ophthalmopathy onset followed model prediction by a median approximately 6.2 months.

Amplified TCR beta CDR3 regions derived from RNA transcripts. RT-PCR in the first round (using the HTBI primer set) targeted the TCR CDR3. TCRdb reprocessed the multiplex PCR reads via MiXCR and lists one record per CDR3 protein. The sample lists about 510,000 distinct CDR3 sequences; approximately 49% were seen once. The source of this sequence is an adult woman with Graves' disease, either hyperthyroidism or ophthalmopathy (not recorded which). Sample: peripheral blood or thyroid tissue (not recorded which). The V call is TRBV10-3, the J call TRBJ1-2, with TRBD1 identical over 8 bases. For the CDR3, the DNA is TGTGCCATCAGGGGAGGACAGGGTAACGAGCAGTACTATGGCTACACCTTC. This encodes CAIRGGQGNEQYYGYTF.